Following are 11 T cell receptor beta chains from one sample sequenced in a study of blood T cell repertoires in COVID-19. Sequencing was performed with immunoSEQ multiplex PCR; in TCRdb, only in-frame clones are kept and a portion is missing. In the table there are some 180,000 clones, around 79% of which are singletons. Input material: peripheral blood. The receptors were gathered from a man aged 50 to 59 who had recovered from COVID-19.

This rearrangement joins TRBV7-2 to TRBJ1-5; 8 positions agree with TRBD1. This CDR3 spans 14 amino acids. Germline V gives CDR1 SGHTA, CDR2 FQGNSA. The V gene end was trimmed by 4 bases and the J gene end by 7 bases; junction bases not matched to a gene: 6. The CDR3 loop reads CASSSRQGTQPQHF. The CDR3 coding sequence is TGTGCCAGCAGCTCCCGACAGGGGACACAGCCCCAGCATTTT.

The CDR3 DNA sequence: TGTGCCAGCAGCGTCGCGAATAAAGGGACTAGCGGGAGTAATGAGCAGTTCTTC. Amino acids: CASSVANKGTSGSNEQFF. The V call is TRBV5-4, the J call TRBJ2-1, with TRBD2 matching 14 bases. V was pared by 4 bases and J by 7 bases, with 13 bases of the junction left unmatched. Per germline, CDR1 SGHNT and CDR2 YYREEE (reference sequence). The CDR3 extends over 18 amino acids.

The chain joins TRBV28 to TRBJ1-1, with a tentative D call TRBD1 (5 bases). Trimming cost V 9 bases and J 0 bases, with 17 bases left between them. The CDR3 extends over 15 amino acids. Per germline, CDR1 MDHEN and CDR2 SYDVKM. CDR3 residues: CASKPQGLLNTEAFF. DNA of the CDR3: TGTGCCAGTAAGCCGCAGGGCCTACTGAACACTGAAGCTTTCTTT.

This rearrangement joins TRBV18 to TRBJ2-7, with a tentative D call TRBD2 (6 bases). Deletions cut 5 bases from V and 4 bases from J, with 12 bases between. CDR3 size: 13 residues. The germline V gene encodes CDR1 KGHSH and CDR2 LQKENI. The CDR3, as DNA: TGTGCCAGCTCAGAGACTAGAACTTACGAGCAGTACTTC. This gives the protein CASSETRTYEQYF.

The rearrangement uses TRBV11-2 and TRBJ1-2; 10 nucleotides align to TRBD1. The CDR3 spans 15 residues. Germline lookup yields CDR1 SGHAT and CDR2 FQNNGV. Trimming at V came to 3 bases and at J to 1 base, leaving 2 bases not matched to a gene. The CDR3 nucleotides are TGTGCCAGCAGCTTCGGGACAGGGGTTAACTATGGCTACACCTTC. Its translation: CASSFGTGVNYGYTF.

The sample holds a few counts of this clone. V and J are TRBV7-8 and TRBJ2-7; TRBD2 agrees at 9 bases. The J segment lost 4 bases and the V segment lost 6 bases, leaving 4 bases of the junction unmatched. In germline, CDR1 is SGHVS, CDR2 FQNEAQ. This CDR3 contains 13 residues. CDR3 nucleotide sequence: TGTGCCAGCAGAGGGACTAGCCCATACGAGCAGTACTTC. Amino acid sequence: CASRGTSPYEQYF.

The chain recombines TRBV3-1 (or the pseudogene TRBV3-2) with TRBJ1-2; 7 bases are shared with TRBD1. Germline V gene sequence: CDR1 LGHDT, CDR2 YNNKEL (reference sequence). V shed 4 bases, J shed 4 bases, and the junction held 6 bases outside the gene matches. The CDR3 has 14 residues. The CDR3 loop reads CASSLNRGGYGYTF. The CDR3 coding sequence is TGTGCCAGCAGCCTTAACAGGGGTGGCTATGGCTACACCTTC.

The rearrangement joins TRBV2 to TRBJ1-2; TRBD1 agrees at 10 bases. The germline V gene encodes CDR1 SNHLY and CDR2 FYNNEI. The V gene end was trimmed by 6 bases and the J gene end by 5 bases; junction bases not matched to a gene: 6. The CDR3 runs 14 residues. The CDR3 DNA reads TGTGCCAGCAGGAGGACAGGGGGGATATATGGCTACACCTTC. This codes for CASRRTGGIYGYTF. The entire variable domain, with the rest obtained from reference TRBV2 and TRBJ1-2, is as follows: EPEVTQTPSHQVTQMGQEVILRCVPISNHLYFYWYRQILGQKVEFLVSFYNNEISEKSEIFDDQFSVERPDGSNFTLKIRSTKLEDSAMYFCASRRTGGIYGYTFGSGTRLTVV.

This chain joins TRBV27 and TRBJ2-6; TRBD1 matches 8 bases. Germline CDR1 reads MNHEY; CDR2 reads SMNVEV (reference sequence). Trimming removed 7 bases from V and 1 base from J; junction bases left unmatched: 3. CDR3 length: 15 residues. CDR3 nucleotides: TGTGCCAGCAACCGACAGGGGTCTGGGGCCAACGTCCTGACTTTC. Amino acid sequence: CASNRQGSGANVLTF.

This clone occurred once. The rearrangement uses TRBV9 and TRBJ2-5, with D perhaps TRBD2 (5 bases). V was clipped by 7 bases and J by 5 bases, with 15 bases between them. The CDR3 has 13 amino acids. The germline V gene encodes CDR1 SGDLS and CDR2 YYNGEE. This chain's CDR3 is CASDVGGGETQYF. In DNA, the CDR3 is TGTGCCAGCGACGTAGGAGGTGGGGAGACCCAGTACTTC. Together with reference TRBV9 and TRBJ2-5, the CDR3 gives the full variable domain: DSGVTQTPKHLITATGQRVTLRCSPRSGDLSVYWYQQSLDQGLQFLIQYYNGEERAKGNILERFSAQQFPDLHSELNLSSLELGDSALYFCASDVGGGETQYFGPGTRLLVL.

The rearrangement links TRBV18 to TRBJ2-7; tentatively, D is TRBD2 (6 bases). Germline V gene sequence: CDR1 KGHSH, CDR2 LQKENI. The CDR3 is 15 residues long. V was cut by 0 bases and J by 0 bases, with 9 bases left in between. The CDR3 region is CASSPPGLSSYEQYF. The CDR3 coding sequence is TGTGCCAGCTCACCACCGGGACTGAGCTCCTACGAGCAGTACTTC.